This entry concerns a single T cell receptor (beta chain). The antigen is not known. CDR1 is SQVTM and CDR2 is ANQGSEA in the germline V gene. The V gene end was trimmed by 7 bases and the J gene end by 0 bases; junction bases not matched to a gene: 3. The CDR3 totals 13 residues. This sample stems from a study of cytomegalovirus exposure and HLA in healthy donors. 60 Vbeta and 13 Jbeta primers were used in PCR. Repertoires were generated with immunoSEQ multiplex PCR, while TCRdb's copy carries only in-frame clones and drops some. Of about 170,000 clones listed, approximately 70% are singletons. Regarding the study as a whole: Researchers had no immune exposure information except CMV serostatus available.

What was sequenced was PBMCs. The TCR comes from a middle-aged man in good health and CMV-seropositive. This rearrangement joins TRBV29-1 to TRBJ1-5, with TRBD1 identical over 7 bases. DNA of the CDR3: TGCAGCGACGGGACAGATAGCAATCAGCCCCAGCATTTT. Translating gives CSDGTDSNQPQHF. Based on the CDR3 plus reference TRBV29-1 and TRBJ1-5, the full variable domain is SAVISQKPSRDICQRGTSLTIQCQVDSQVTMMFWYRQQPGQSLTLIATANQGSEATYESGFVIDKFPISRPNLTFSTLTVSNMSPEDSSIYLCSDGTDSNQPQHFGDGTRLSIL.